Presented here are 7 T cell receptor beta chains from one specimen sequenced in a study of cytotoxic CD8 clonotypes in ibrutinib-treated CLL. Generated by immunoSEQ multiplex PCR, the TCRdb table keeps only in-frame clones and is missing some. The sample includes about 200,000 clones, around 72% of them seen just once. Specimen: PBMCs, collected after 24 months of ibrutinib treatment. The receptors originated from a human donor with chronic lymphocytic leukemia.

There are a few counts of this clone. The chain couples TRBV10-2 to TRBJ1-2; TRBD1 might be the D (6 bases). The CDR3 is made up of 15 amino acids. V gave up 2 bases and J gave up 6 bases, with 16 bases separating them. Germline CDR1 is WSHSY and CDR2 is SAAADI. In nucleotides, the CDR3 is TGCGCCAGCAGTGAGCAGGGGAGGAGGAGTGATGGCTACACCTTC. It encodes CASSEQGRRSDGYTF.

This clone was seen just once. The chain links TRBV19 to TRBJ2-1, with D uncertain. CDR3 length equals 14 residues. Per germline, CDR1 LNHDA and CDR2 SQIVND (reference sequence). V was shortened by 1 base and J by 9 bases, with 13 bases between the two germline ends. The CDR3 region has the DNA TGTGCCAGTAGTATAGCCGGACCCAGTTTTGAGCAGTTCTTC. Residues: CASSIAGPSFEQFF.

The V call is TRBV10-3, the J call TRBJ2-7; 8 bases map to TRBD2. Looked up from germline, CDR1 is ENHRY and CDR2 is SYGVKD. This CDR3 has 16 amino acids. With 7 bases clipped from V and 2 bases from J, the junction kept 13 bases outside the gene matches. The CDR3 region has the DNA TGTGCCATCACCGAGGGGTATAGCGGGGCCGCCTACGAGCAGTACTTC. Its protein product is CAITEGYSGAAYEQYF.

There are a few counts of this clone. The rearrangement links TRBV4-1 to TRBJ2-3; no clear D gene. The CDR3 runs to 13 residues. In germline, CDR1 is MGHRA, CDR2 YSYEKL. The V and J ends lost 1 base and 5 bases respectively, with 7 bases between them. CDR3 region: CASSQVGVDTQYF. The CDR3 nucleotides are TGCGCCAGCAGCCAAGTTGGGGTAGATACGCAGTATTTT.

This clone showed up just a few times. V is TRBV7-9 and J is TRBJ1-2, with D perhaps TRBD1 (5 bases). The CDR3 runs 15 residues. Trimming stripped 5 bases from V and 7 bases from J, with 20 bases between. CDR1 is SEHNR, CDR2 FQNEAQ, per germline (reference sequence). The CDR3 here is CASSEAYRTDSGYTF. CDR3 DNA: TGTGCCAGCAGCGAGGCTTACAGGACTGACAGTGGCTACACCTTC. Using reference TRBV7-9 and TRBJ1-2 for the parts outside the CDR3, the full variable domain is DTGVSQNPRHKITKRGQNVTFRCDPISEHNRLYWYRQTLGQGPEFLTYFQNEAQLEKSRLLSDRFSAERPKGSFSTLEIQRTEQGDSAMYLCASSEAYRTDSGYTFGSGTRLTVV.

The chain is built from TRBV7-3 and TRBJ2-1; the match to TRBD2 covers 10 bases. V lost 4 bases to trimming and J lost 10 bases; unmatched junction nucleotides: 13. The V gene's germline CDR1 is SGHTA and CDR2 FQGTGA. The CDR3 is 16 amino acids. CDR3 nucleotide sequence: TGTGCCAGCAGCTACGAAGCGGGAGGGCCGAGTTGGGAGCAGTTCTTC. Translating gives CASSYEAGGPSWEQFF.

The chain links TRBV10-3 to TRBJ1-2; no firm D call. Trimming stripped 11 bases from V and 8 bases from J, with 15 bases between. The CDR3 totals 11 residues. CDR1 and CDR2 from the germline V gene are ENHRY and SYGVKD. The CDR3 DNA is TGTGCCTCGCGCGCGGGTGACGGCTACACCTTC. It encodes CASRAGDGYTF.